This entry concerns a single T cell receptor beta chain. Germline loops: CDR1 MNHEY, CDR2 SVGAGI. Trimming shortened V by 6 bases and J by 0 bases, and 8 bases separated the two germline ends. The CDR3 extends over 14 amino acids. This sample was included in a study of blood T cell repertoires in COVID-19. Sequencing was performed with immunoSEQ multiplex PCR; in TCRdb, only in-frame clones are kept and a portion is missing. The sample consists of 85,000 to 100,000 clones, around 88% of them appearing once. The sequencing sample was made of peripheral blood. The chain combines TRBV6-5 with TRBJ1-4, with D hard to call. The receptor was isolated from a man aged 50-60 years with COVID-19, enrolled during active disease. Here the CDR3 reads CASSLQATNEKLFF. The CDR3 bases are TGTGCCAGCAGCTTACAAGCAACTAATGAAAAACTGTTTTTT.